A single sample is the source of the 15 T cell receptor beta chains below, sequenced in a study of cytomegalovirus exposure and HLA in healthy donors. The PCR employed 60 Vbeta primers together with 13 Jbeta primers. TCRdb's table, derived via immunoSEQ multiplex PCR, lists solely in-frame clones and lacks some. In the table there are about 190,000 clones, around three quarters of which are singletons. Sequencing was performed on PBMCs. The receptors were sampled from a woman aged 18-29 years in good health and CMV-seronegative.

The chain is built from TRBV28 and TRBJ1-3; 8 nucleotides line up with TRBD1. This CDR3 has 16 amino acids. Germline assignment: CDR1 MDHEN and CDR2 SYDVKM. Trimming removed 5 bases from V and 0 bases from J; junction bases left unmatched: 6. This CDR3 reads CASSTRQGSSGNTIYF. CDR3 coding DNA: TGTGCCAGCAGTACAAGACAGGGGAGCTCTGGAAACACCATATATTTT.

This clone was counted a single time. The CDR3 nucleotides read TGTGCCAGCAATCGAAAGGGGGCGCGGTACGAGCAGTACTTC. Encoded protein: CASNRKGARYEQYF. The chain carries TRBV2 and TRBJ2-7; TRBD1 matches 7 bases. The CDR3 is made up of 14 amino acids. Germline assignment: CDR1 SNHLY and CDR2 FYNNEI. The junction had 10 bases not matched to a gene; V was cut back by 7 bases and J by 4 bases.

V and J are TRBV5-4 and TRBJ2-7; a weak D match, TRBD1 (6 bases). This CDR3 contains 15 residues. Trimming removed 5 bases at V and 2 bases at J, with 17 bases between. Germline CDR1 reads SGHNT; CDR2 reads YYREEE (reference sequence). CDR3 DNA: TGTGCCAGCAGGACGGATGCAGGGGTCGCCTACGAGCAGTACTTC. It codes for CASRTDAGVAYEQYF.

This clone was observed once. The chain couples TRBV19 to TRBJ2-3; D is perhaps TRBD1 (5 bases). CDR3 length: 12 amino acids. In germline, CDR1 is LNHDA, CDR2 SQIVND (reference sequence). The V gene lost 10 bases and the J gene lost 3 bases, with 11 bases spanning the gap. CDR3 residues: CATQDNTDTQYF. The CDR3 nucleotides read TGTGCCACCCAGGACAATACAGATACGCAGTATTTT.

V and J are TRBV9 and TRBJ2-3, with a tentative D call TRBD2 (5 bases). V lost 0 bases and J 6 bases, leaving 11 bases between the germline ends. CDR3 size: 14 residues. Germline-derived CDR1 and CDR2 are SGDLS and YYNGEE. The CDR3, as DNA: TGTGCCAGCAGCGTAGGCGACTATTTGGATACGCAGTATTTT. Residues: CASSVGDYLDTQYF.

The rearrangement links TRBV28 to TRBJ1-5, with D maybe TRBD1 (6 bases). V was trimmed by 6 bases and J by 1 base, leaving 10 bases between them. This CDR3 comprises 14 residues. The germline gives CDR1 MDHEN, CDR2 SYDVKM. DNA of the CDR3: TGTGCCAGCAGCACCACAGGGAGCAATCAGCCCCAGCATTTT. Protein: CASSTTGSNQPQHF.

This clone was found once. CDR3 sequence reads: CASTEISGNTIYF. The DNA of the CDR3 is TGTGCCAGTACCGAGATCTCTGGAAACACCATATATTTT. V and J are TRBV19 and TRBJ1-3; D call uncertain. The V and J ends lost 7 bases and 0 bases respectively, with 7 bases between them. The germline CDR1 and CDR2 sequences are LNHDA and SQIVND (reference sequence). The CDR3 consists of 13 residues. The variable domain in full, with the rest retrieved from reference TRBV19 and TRBJ1-3, is DGGITQSPKYLFRKEGQNVTLSCEQNLNHDAMYWYRQDPGQGLRLIYYSQIVNDFQKGDIAEGYSVSREKKESFPLTVTSAQKNPTAFYLCASTEISGNTIYFGEGSWLTVV.

CDR3 nucleotides: TGTGCCAGCAGTCCGCGGACAGGGAAAGGGGCCAACGTCCTGACTTTC. Encoded protein: CASSPRTGKGANVLTF. This chain connects TRBV27 to TRBJ2-6; 8 positions match TRBD1. The junction had 7 bases not matched to a gene; V was cut back by 5 bases and J by 4 bases. This CDR3 region has 16 residues. Per germline, CDR1 MNHEY and CDR2 SMNVEV (reference sequence). The variable domain in full, completed from reference TRBV27 and TRBJ2-6, reads EAQVTQNPRYLITVTGKKLTVTCSQNMNHEYMSWYRQDPGLGLRQIYYSMNVEVTDKGDVPEGYKVSRKEKRNFPLILESPSPNQTSLYFCASSPRTGKGANVLTFGAGSRLTVL.

This chain uses TRBV6-1 with TRBJ2-1; 9 bases are shared with TRBD2. The CDR3 is 16 residues long. Per the germline V gene, CDR1 is MNHNS and CDR2 is SASEGT. V lost 3 bases and J lost 5; bases outside the gene matches: 8. The CDR3 nucleotides are TGTGCCAGCAGTGACCCGCGGGAGGGCCCTAACAATGAGCAGTTCTTC. It encodes CASSDPREGPNNEQFF.

This clone has a single count. The J gene is TRBJ2-1, the V gene TRBV25-1; possible D gene TRBD2, 5 bases. This CDR3 region has 14 residues. Per germline, CDR1 MGHDK and CDR2 SYGVNS. V was clipped by 7 bases and J by 7 bases, with 17 bases between them. Written as DNA, the CDR3 is TGTGCCAGCAACGGACTGGACCCGTGGAATGAGCAGTTCTTC. It codes for CASNGLDPWNEQFF.

In its sample, this clone was seen a few times. The genes are TRBV2 and TRBJ2-3; 15 positions match TRBD2. This CDR3 has 18 residues. Unmatched junction bases numbered 13, after V lost 4 bases and J lost 8 bases. Germline values: CDR1 SNHLY, CDR2 FYNNEI. As DNA, the CDR3 is TGTGCCAGCAGTGCCGGGACTAGCGGGGGGCCCACATTTGTTACGCAGTATTTT. Protein product: CASSAGTSGGPTFVTQYF.

This chain connects TRBV5-1 to TRBJ1-6, with TRBD1 identical over 9 bases. CDR1 and CDR2 from the germline V gene are SGHRS and YFSETQ. This CDR3 region has 15 residues. V lost 3 bases and J lost 7; bases outside the gene matches: 5. CDR3 protein: CASSSDRGANSPLHF. The CDR3 DNA follows: TGCGCCAGCAGCTCCGACAGGGGGGCCAATTCACCCCTCCACTTT.

The chain is built from TRBV19 and TRBJ2-5, with 9 bases matching TRBD1. Germline V gene sequence: CDR1 LNHDA, CDR2 SQIVND (reference sequence). The V and J ends lost 5 bases and 3 bases, in that order; junction bases with no gene match: 10. CDR3 length: 16 residues. The CDR3 DNA follows: TGTGCCAGTAGTGGCCGGGACAGGGAAGAGGAAGAGACCCAGTACTTC. Protein product: CASSGRDREEEETQYF.

The genes are TRBV28 and TRBJ1-1; 7 bases are a match to TRBD1. Per germline, CDR1 MDHEN and CDR2 SYDVKM. J was trimmed by 0 bases and V by 5 bases; bases with no gene match: 6. This CDR3 has 15 residues. The CDR3 nucleotides are TGTGCCAGCAGTGACACCGGGACAGTGAACACTGAAGCTTTCTTT. Translating gives CASSDTGTVNTEAFF.

The chain uses TRBV7-8 and TRBJ2-1, with 11 bases aligning to TRBD2. Germline assignment: CDR1 SGHVS and CDR2 FQNEAQ. After removal of 2 bases from V and 7 bases from J, the junction contained 7 bases not matched to a gene. The CDR3 contains 16 residues. The CDR3 here is CASSLSSGGARNEQFF. DNA of the CDR3: TGTGCCAGCAGCTTAAGTAGCGGGGGGGCCAGGAATGAGCAGTTCTTC.